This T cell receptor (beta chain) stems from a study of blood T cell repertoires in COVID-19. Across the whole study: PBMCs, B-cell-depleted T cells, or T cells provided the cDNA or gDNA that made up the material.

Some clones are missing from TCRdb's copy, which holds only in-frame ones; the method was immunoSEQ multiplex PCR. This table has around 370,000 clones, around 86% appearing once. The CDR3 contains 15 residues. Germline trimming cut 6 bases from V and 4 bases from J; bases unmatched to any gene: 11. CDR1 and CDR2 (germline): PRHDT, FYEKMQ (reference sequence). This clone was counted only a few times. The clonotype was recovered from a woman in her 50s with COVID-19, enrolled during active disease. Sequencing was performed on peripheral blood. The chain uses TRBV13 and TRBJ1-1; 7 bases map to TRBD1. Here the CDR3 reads CASSVGDRVGTEAFF. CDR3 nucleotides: TGTGCCAGCAGTGTCGGAGACAGGGTGGGCACTGAAGCTTTCTTT.